The entry below gives a single T cell receptor beta chain sequence along with its context. The data stem from a study of blood T cell repertoires in COVID-19. Whole-study context: The study drew acute and convalescent COVID-19 samples from the United States, Italy and Spain. T cells, B-cell-depleted T cells, or PBMCs supplied cDNA or gDNA.

Original handling: By means of reference gene primer amplification, nucleated cell counts were estimated. Sequencing was performed with immunoSEQ multiplex PCR; in TCRdb, only in-frame clones are kept and a portion is missing. The DNA gave D and trimming, while V, J and clone size come from that table. The table has about 120,000 clones, 85% to 90% seen once; the top ten hold almost 30%. Trimming took off 5 bases at V and 9 bases at J, with 11 bases between the two ends. The CDR3 length is 12 residues. Per germline, CDR1 LNHNV and CDR2 YYDKDF (reference sequence). The specimen sequenced was peripheral blood. This clonotype originated in a woman aged 65 to 85 with acute or convalescent COVID-19. V gene TRBV15 combines with J gene TRBJ1-5, with TRBD1 as a possible D gene (5 bases). The CDR3 DNA reads TGTGCCACCAGCCGGGTGGGGGGGCCCCAGCATTTT. Protein sequence: CATSRVGGPQHF.